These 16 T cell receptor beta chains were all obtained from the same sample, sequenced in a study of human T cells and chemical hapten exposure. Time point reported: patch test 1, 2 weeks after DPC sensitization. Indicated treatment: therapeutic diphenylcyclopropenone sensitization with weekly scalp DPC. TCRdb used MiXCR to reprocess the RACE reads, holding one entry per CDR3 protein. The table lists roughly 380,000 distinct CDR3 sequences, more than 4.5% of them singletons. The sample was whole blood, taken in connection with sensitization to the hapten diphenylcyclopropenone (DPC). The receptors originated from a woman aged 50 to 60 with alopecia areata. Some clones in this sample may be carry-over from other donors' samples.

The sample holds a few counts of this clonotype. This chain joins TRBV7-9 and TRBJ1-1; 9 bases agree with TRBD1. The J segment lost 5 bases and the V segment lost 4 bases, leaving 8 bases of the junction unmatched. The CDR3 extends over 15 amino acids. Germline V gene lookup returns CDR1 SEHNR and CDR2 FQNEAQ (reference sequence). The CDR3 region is CASSYTGGGETEAFF. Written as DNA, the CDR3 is TGTGCCAGCAGCTATACAGGGGGCGGAGAGACTGAAGCTTTCTTT.

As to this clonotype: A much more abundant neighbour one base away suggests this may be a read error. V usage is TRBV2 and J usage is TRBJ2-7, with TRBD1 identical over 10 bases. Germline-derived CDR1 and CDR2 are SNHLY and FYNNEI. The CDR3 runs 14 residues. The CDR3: CAREGDRGSYELYF. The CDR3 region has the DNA TGTGCCAGAGAGGGGGACAGGGGATCCTACGAGCTGTACTTC.

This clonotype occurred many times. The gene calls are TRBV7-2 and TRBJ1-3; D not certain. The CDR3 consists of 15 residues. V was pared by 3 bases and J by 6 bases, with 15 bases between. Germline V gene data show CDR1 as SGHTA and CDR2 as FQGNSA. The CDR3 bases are TGTGCCAGCAGCTTGCAAAGAGGGATGACAAACACCATATATTTT. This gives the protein CASSLQRGMTNTIYF.

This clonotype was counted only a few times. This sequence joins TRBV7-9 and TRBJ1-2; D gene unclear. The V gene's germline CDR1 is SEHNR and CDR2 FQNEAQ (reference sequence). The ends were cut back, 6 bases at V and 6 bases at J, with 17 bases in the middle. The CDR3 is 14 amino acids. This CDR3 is CASSGVGKSNGYTF. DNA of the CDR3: TGTGCCAGCAGTGGGGTAGGGAAATCTAATGGCTACACCTTC. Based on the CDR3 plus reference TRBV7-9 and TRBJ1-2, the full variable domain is DTGVSQNPRHKITKRGQNVTFRCDPISEHNRLYWYRQTLGQGPEFLTYFQNEAQLEKSRLLSDRFSAERPKGSFSTLEIQRTEQGDSAMYLCASSGVGKSNGYTFGSGTRLTVV.

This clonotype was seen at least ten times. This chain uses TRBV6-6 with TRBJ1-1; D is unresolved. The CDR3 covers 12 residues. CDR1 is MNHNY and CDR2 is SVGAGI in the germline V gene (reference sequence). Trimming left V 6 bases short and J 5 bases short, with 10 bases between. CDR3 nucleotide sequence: TGTGCCAGCAGGTATAGGAGTACTGAAGCTTTCTTT. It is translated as CASRYRSTEAFF.

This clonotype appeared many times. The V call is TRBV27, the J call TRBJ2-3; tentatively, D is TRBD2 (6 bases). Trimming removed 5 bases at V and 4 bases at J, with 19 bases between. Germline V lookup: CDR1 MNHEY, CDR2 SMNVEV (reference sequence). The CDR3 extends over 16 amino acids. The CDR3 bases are TGTGCCAGCAGTCCCGGACTTAGCGGAGCAGCAGATACGCAGTATTTT. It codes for CASSPGLSGAADTQYF.

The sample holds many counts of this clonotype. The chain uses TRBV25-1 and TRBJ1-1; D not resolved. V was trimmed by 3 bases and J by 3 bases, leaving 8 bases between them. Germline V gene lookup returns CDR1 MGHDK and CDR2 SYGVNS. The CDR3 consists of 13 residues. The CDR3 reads CASSDGGHTEAFF. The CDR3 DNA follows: TGTGCCAGCAGTGATGGTGGGCACACTGAAGCTTTCTTT.

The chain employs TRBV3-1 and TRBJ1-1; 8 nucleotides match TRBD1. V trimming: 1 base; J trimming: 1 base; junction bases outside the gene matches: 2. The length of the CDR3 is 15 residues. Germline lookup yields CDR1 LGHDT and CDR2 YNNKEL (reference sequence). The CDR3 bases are TGTGCCAGCAGCCAAGTTGGACAGGGGAACACTGAAGCTTTCTTT. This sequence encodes CASSQVGQGNTEAFF.

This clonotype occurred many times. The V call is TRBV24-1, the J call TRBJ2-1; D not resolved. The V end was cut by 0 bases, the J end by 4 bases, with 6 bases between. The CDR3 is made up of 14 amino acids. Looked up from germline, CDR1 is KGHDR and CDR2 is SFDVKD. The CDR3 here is CATSDLSQYNEQFF. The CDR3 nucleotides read TGTGCCACCAGTGATTTGTCCCAGTACAATGAGCAGTTCTTC.

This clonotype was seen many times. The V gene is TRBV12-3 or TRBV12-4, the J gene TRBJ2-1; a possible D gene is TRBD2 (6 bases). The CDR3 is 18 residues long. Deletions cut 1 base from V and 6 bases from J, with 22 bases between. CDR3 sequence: CASSLEVGTAKEGNEQFF. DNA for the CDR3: TGTGCCAGCAGTTTAGAAGTCGGGACGGCGAAGGAGGGCAATGAGCAGTTCTTC.

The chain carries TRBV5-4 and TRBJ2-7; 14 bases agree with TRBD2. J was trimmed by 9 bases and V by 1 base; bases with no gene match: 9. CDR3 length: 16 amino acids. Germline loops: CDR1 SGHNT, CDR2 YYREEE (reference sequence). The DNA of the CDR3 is TGTGCCAGCAGCTTGCAAGGGGGACTAGCGGGGGCGGCGCAGTACTTC. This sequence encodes CASSLQGGLAGAAQYF.

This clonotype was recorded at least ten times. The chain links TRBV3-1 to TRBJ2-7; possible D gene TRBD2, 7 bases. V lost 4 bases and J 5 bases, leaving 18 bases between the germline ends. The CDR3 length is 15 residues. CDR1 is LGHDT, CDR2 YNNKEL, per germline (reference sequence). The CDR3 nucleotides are TGTGCCAGCAGCCCCTCGCCGGGGGGCCGAAACGAGCAGTACTTC. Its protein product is CASSPSPGGRNEQYF.

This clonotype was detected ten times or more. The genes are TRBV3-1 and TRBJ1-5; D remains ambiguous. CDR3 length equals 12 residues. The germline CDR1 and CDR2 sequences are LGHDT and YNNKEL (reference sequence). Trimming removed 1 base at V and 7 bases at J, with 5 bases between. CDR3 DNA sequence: TGTGCCAGCAGCCAAGGGGAGCAGCCCCAGCATTTT. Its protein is CASSQGEQPQHF.

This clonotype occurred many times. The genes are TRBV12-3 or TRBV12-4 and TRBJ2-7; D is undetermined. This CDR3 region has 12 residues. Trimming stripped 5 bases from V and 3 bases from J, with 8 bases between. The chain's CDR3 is CASSPSYYEQYF. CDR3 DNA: TGTGCCAGCAGTCCAAGCTACTACGAGCAGTACTTC.

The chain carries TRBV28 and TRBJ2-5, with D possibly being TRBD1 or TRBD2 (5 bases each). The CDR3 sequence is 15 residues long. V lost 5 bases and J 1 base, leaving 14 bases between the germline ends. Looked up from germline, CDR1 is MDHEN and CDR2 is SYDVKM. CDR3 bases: TGTGCCAGCAGTACGCCGGGACGCTCCCAAGAGACCCAGTACTTC. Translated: CASSTPGRSQETQYF.

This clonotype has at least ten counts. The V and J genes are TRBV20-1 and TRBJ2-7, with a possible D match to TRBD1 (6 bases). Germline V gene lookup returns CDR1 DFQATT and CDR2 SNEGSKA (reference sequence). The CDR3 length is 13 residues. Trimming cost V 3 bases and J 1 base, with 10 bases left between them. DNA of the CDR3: TGCAGTGCTAGTCGGGACATTTCCTACGAGCAGTACTTC. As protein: CSASRDISYEQYF.